This section outlines one TCR beta chain sequence together with its context. Its antigen is not identified. These data belong to a study of early T cells in non-severe SARS-CoV-2 infection. Study details: Unpaired chains resulted from sequencing bulk RNA of unsorted whole blood. General study findings and limits: Anti-spike CD8 specificities were favored by VDJdb matching, whose results missed private and CD4 specificities.

As part of library construction, unique molecular identifiers were attached to individual cDNA molecules. TCRdb recomputed calls from the 5' RACE reads with MiXCR, one row per CDR3 protein. The sample has 80,000 to 95,000 distinct CDR3 sequences; roughly 17% are singletons. Trimming left V 1 base short and J 7 bases short, with 10 bases between. The CDR3 runs 13 residues. The germline V gene has CDR1 LNHNV and CDR2 YYDKDF (reference sequence). Sequencing used whole blood, obtained at baseline. This sequence was found in an adult who was a healthcare worker with PCR-confirmed SARS-CoV-2 infection or an uninfected control (not recorded which). The chain couples TRBV15 to TRBJ2-5; D possibly corresponds to TRBD1 (6 bases). The CDR3 loop reads CATSRAGDGTQYF. CDR3 DNA sequence: TGTGCCACCAGCAGAGCAGGGGACGGGACCCAGTACTTC.